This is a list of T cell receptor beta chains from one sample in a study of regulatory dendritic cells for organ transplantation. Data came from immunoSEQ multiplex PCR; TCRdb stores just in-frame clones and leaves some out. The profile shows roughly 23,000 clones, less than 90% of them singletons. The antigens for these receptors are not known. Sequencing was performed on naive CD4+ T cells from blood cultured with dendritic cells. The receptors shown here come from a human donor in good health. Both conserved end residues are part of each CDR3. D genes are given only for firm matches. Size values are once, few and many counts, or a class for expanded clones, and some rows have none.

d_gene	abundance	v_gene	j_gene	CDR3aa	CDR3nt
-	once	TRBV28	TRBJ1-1	CASSQTPSGAHTEAFF	TGTGCCAGCAGTCAAACCCCCTCAGGGGCCCACACTGAAGCTTTCTTT
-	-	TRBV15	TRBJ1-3	CATDSGTLPGNTIYF	TGTGCCACCGACTCGGGGACTCTCCCTGGAAACACCATATATTTT
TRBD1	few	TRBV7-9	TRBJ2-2	CASSAWDRGSGELFF	TGTGCCAGCAGCGCGTGGGACAGGGGGTCCGGGGAGCTGTTTTTT
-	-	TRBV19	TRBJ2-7	CASSIRGYSPYEQYF	TGTGCCAGTAGTATACGGGGGTATTCTCCCTACGAGCAGTACTTC
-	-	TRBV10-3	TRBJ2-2	CAISLTDTGELFF	TGTGCCATCTCCCTCACAGACACCGGGGAGCTGTTTTTT
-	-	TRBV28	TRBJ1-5	CASSPSTASWPQHF	TGTGCCAGCAGTCCCTCGACAGCAAGTTGGCCCCAGCATTTT
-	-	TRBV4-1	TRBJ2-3	CASSQLGLSTDTQYF	TGCGCCAGCAGCCAACTAGGACTTAGCACAGATACGCAGTATTTT
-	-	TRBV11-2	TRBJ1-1	CASSLRVFEAFF	TGTGCCAGCAGCTTGAGGGTTTTTGAAGCTTTCTTT
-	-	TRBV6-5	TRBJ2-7	CASSRTAGSYEQYF	TGTGCCAGCAGTCGGACCGCTGGCTCCTACGAGCAGTACTTC
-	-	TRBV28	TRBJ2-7	CASSLRQPPYEQYF	TGTGCCAGCAGTTTACGTCAGCCCCCCTACGAGCAGTACTTC
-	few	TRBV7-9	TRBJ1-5	CAAGDGGQPQHF	TGTGCCGCCGGAGACGGGGGCCAGCCCCAGCATTTT
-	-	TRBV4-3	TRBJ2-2	CASSQGVPGELFF	TGCGCCAGCAGCCAAGGGGTGCCCGGGGAGCTGTTTTTT
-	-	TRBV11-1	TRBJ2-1	CASSLVLGLAPFNEQFF	TGTGCCAGCAGCTTAGTACTTGGGCTAGCGCCTTTCAATGAGCAGTTCTTC
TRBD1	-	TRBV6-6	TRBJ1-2	CASSRQGTPYGYTF	TGTGCCAGCAGTCGACAGGGGACGCCCTATGGCTACACCTTC
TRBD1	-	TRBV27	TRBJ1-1	CASSTGQLNTEAFF	TGTGCCAGCAGCACGGGACAGTTGAACACTGAAGCTTTCTTT
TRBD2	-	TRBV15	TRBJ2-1	CATSNGLRTSGNNEQFF	TGTGCCACCAGCAACGGGTTAAGGACTAGCGGAAACAATGAGCAGTTCTTC
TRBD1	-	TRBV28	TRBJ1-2	CASNYGDRAYGYTF	TGTGCCAGCAACTACGGGGACAGGGCCTATGGCTACACCTTC
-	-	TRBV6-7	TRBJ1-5	CASRQGPSNQPQHF	TGTGCCAGCAGACAGGGCCCCAGCAATCAGCCCCAGCATTTT
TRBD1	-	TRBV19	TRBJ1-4	CASSPRQGGEKLFF	TGTGCCAGTAGTCCGAGACAGGGGGGTGAAAAACTGTTTTTT
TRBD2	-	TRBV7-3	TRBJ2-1	CASSLLGTSGPNEQFF	TGTGCCAGCAGCTTATTAGGGACTAGCGGGCCCAATGAGCAGTTCTTC
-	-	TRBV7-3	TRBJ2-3	CASSLQGSTDTQYF	TGTGCCAGCAGCTTACAAGGGAGCACAGATACGCAGTATTTT
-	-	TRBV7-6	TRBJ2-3	CASSLHQPTDTQYF	TGTGCCAGCAGCTTACACCAGCCGACAGATACGCAGTATTTT
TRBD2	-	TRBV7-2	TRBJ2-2	CASSRFSRLAGGQAGELFF	TGTGCCAGCAGCCGCTTTTCAAGGCTAGCGGGGGGGCAAGCCGGGGAGCTGTTTTTT
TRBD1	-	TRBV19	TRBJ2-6	CASSRNRDRNPLSGANVLTF	TGTGCCAGTAGCCGGAACCGGGACAGGAACCCTCTCTCTGGGGCCAACGTCCTGACTTTC
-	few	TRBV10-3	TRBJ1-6	CAISESSGFKALHF	TGTGCCATCAGTGAGAGTTCAGGGTTTAAGGCCCTCCACTTT
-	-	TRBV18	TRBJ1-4	CASSPQGPTNEKLFF	TGTGCCAGCTCACCTCAGGGTCCAACTAATGAAAAACTGTTTTTT
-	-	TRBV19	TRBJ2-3	CASSIVGDSTDTQYF	TGTGCCAGTAGTATAGTCGGGGATTCCACAGATACGCAGTATTTT
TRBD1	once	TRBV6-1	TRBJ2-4	CASSGDRLTTKNIQYF	TGTGCCAGCAGTGGGGACAGGTTAACGACGAAAAACATTCAGTACTTC
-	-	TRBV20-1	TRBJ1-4	CSASREKLFF	TGCAGTGCTAGTCGGGAAAAACTGTTTTTT
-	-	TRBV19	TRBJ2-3	CASSPGDTQYF	TGTGCCAGTAGTCCCGGAGATACGCAGTATTTT
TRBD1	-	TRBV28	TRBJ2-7	CASRGGRGEQYF	TGTGCCAGCAGAGGGGGCCGCGGCGAGCAGTACTTC
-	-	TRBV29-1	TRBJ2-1	CSAGGSYNEQFF	TGCAGCGCTGGGGGCTCCTACAATGAGCAGTTCTTC
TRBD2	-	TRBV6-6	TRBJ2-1	CASSPLAGSRNEQFF	TGTGCCAGCAGTCCCCTAGCGGGAAGTCGCAATGAGCAGTTCTTC
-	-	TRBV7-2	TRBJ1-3	CASSLGGVRNTIYF	TGTGCCAGCAGCTTAGGAGGGGTCCGAAACACCATATATTTT
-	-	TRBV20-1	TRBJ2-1	CSANSGNEQFF	TGCAGTGCTAATTCCGGCAATGAGCAGTTCTTC
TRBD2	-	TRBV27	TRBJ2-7	CASSLRTSGRTTYEQYF	TGTGCCAGCAGTTTACGGACTAGCGGGAGGACTACCTACGAGCAGTACTTC
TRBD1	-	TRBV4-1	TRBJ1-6	CASSSGGRANSPLHF	TGCGCCAGCAGTTCAGGGGGCCGCGCGAATTCACCCCTCCACTTT
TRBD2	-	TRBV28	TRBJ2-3	CASSLPAGGPTDTQYF	TGTGCCAGCAGTTTACCAGCGGGAGGCCCCACAGATACGCAGTATTTT
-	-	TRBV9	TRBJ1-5	CASSVEGGVNQPQHF	TGTGCCAGCAGCGTCGAAGGGGGGGTCAATCAGCCCCAGCATTTT
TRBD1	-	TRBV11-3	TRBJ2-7	CASSNRDRGLDGEQYF	TGTGCCAGCAGCAACCGGGACAGGGGGCTTGATGGCGAGCAGTACTTC
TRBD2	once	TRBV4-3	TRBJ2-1	CASSLTTSGTRGQFF	TGCGCCAGCAGCCTTACGACTAGCGGGACCCGGGGGCAGTTCTTC
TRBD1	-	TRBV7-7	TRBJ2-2	CASSQDRGENGELFF	TGTGCTAGCAGCCAAGACAGGGGGGAGAACGGGGAGCTGTTTTTT
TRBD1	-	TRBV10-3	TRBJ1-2	CAISVVTGANYGYTF	TGTGCCATCAGTGTTGTGACAGGGGCGAACTATGGCTACACCTTC
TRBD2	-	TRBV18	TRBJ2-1	CASRGVEQFF	TGTGCCAGCCGGGGGGTTGAGCAGTTCTTC
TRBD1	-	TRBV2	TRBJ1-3	CASDLGQVISGNTIYF	TGTGCCAGCGACCTGGGACAGGTGATCTCTGGAAACACCATATATTTT
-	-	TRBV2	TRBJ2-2	CASSSWGWAGELFF	TGTGCCAGCTCTTCGTGGGGTTGGGCCGGGGAGCTGTTTTTT
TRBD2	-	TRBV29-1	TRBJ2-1	CSVDITGTSGSSNEQFF	TGCAGCGTTGATATAACCGGGACTAGCGGGAGTAGTAATGAGCAGTTCTTC
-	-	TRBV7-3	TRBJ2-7	CASSSPRTVGRLAYEQYF	TGTGCCAGCAGCTCCCCCCGCACCGTGGGCCGTCTCGCCTACGAGCAGTACTTC
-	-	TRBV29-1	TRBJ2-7	CSVEGPNALSYEQYF	TGCAGCGTGGAAGGACCGAACGCACTATCCTACGAGCAGTACTTC
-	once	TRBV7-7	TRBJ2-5	CASSSGVRETQYF	TGTGCTAGCAGCTCAGGCGTTAGGGAGACCCAGTACTTC
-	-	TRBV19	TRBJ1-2	CASSGSVVRLTF	TGTGCCAGTAGTGGGTCTGTCGTGAGGCTCACCTTC
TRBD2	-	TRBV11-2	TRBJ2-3	CASSFILAGMGRDTQYF	TGTGCCAGCAGCTTCATACTAGCGGGAATGGGGAGAGATACGCAGTATTTT
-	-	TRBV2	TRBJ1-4	CASSVGHSVVDEKLFF	TGTGCCAGCAGTGTGGGCCATTCAGTCGTGGATGAAAAACTGTTTTTT
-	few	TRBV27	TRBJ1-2	CASSSNRDGYTF	TGTGCCAGCAGTTCCAACAGGGACGGCTACACCTTC
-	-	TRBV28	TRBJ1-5	CAGYRGNQPQHF	TGTGCCGGGTACCGTGGCAATCAGCCCCAGCATTTT
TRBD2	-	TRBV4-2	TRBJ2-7	CASSHDSHRPSGRTNEQYF	TGTGCCAGCAGCCATGACTCACACCGCCCCAGCGGGAGAACCAACGAGCAGTACTTC
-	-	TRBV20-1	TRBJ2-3	CSARRRDTQYF	TGCAGTGCTCGAAGGAGAGATACGCAGTATTTT
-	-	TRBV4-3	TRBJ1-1	CASSQDNFRDTEAFF	TGCGCCAGCAGCCAAGATAATTTTAGGGACACTGAAGCTTTCTTT